This T cell receptor (beta chain) originates from a study of blood T cell repertoires in COVID-19. Overall study context: The samples span acute and convalescent COVID-19 from the United States, Italy and Spain. PBMCs, B-cell-depleted T cells, or T cells provided the cDNA or gDNA that made up the material.

The V end was cut by 5 bases, the J end by 1 base, with 5 bases between. Germline lookup yields CDR1 LGHNA and CDR2 YSLEER. The CDR3 is 13 residues long. This clone occurred a few times. Under the authors' procedure: The assay estimated nucleated cells by amplifying reference gene primers. Profiled with immunoSEQ multiplex PCR; TCRdb holds only in-frame clones, not every one. That table is the source of V, J and clone size, and D and trimming were worked out from the DNA. This table has tens of thousands of clones, 84% appearing once. The TCR was taken from a man in his forties or fifties with acute or convalescent COVID-19. The sequenced sample was peripheral blood. V and J are TRBV4-3 and TRBJ2-2; D perhaps matches TRBD1 (5 bases). The chain's CDR3 is CASSDRNTGELFF. CDR3 coding DNA: TGCGCCAGCAGCGACAGGAACACCGGGGAGCTGTTTTTT.